This TCR beta chain was recovered during a study of blood T cells in healthy people across ages. The CDR3 has 11 amino acids. The germline V and J ends were trimmed by 7 bases and 7 bases, with 10 bases remaining between them. CDR1 MGHDK and CDR2 SYGVNS come from the germline V gene. This clonotype was observed a few times. Primers used in a second PCR of about 7 to 12 cycles were a sample-barcoded 5' primer and a J-beta primer mix. TCRdb called the 5' RACE reads again in MiXCR, with one record for every CDR3 protein. The repertoire holds roughly 1 million distinct CDR3 sequences, about 25% seen once, with 0.75% in the top ten. The sample was also linked to a second study, of T cells of mothers and their children.

The chain has TRBV25-1 and TRBJ1-2, with D tentatively TRBD1 (6 bases). Input material: blood. The receptor was derived from a girl aged 2 to 9 in good health. CDR3 loop: CASTGVGGYTF. The DNA for the CDR3 is TGTGCCAGCACAGGGGTCGGTGGCTACACCTTC.